Following are 3 T cell receptor beta chains from one sample sequenced in a study of cytomegalovirus exposure and HLA in healthy donors. The PCR ran on 60 Vbeta and 13 Jbeta primers. Method: immunoSEQ multiplex PCR; TCRdb's copy keeps in-frame clones and lacks some. The table lists over 100,000 clones, nearly 65% of them singletons. What was sequenced was PBMCs. Receptors originate from a man between 35 and 55 years old in good health and CMV-seropositive.

This clone appeared once. This sequence joins TRBV28 and TRBJ2-7, with 8 positions matching TRBD2. J gave up 6 bases and V 1 base, and 8 bases lay outside the gene matches. Germline V gives CDR1 MDHEN, CDR2 SYDVKM. The CDR3 runs 15 residues. The CDR3 DNA sequence: TGTGCCAGCAGTTTATCGAGGCGGGAGGTAGCCGAGCAGTACTTC. Its protein product is CASSLSRREVAEQYF. The full variable domain, its missing parts supplied by reference TRBV28 and TRBJ2-7, is DVKVTQSSRYLVKRTGEKVFLECVQDMDHENMFWYRQDPGLGLRLIYFSYDVKMKEKGDIPEGYSVSREKKERFSLILESASTNQTSMYLCASSLSRREVAEQYFGPGTRLTVT.

This sequence joins TRBV9 and TRBJ2-2; 11 nucleotides agree with TRBD1. CDR3 size: 17 residues. With 3 bases clipped from V and 2 bases from J, the junction kept 6 bases outside the gene matches. The germline CDR1 and CDR2 sequences are SGDLS and YYNGEE. In DNA, the CDR3 is TGTGCCAGCAGCGCCCAAGGGACAGGGGGTAACACCGGGGAGCTGTTTTTT. Amino acids: CASSAQGTGGNTGELFF.

The rearrangement joins TRBV6-5 to TRBJ2-7, with D perhaps matching TRBD1 (5 bases). From germline, CDR1 is MNHEY and CDR2 SVGAGI. The V end was cut by 2 bases, the J end by 3 bases, with 14 bases between. The CDR3 loop spans 15 amino acids. This chain's CDR3 is CASSYGAGLSYEQYF. The DNA for the CDR3 is TGTGCCAGCAGTTACGGGGCAGGCCTCAGCTACGAGCAGTACTTC.